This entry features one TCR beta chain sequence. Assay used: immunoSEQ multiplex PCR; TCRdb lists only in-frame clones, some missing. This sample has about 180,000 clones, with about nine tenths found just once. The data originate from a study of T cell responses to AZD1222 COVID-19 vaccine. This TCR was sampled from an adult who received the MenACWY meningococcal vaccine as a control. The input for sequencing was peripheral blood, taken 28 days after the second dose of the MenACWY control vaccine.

CDR3 DNA: TGTGCCAGCAGTTTATTTGGGGGGCGTTACGAGCAGTACTTC. It specifies CASSLFGGRYEQYF. The V gene is TRBV28, the J gene TRBJ2-7; D is possibly TRBD1 or TRBD2 (6 bases each). Trimming cost V 1 base and J 4 bases, with 11 bases left between them. The CDR3 spans 14 residues. Germline CDR1 is MDHEN and CDR2 is SYDVKM.